This T cell receptor beta chain was identified in a study of identical twins. Findings of the study overall: Memory repertoires lacked the insertion deficit that abundant cord blood beta clonotypes showed.

V was cut by 8 bases and J by 8 bases, with 22 bases left in between. In germline, CDR1 is SGHRS, CDR2 YFSETQ. The length of the CDR3 is 14 residues. There are a few counts of this clonotype. Its target is unknown. Carrying unique molecular identifiers, the cDNA also gained a universal primer site through template switching. MiXCR was run by TCRdb on the 5' RACE reads, yielding one entry per CDR3 protein. The sample comprises about 690,000 distinct CDR3 sequences, over 20% of which are singletons, and roughly 4% rests with the top ten. These same records also appear under a second study, on T cells expressing NK-cell markers.

The receptor's source is a woman aged 18 to 35 in good health. This chain connects TRBV5-1 to TRBJ1-1; D uncertain. Sequences were obtained from PBMCs. CDR3 residues: CASTVGNRAREAFF. DNA for the CDR3: TGCGCCAGTACCGTGGGCAACCGGGCGAGGGAAGCTTTCTTT.